What follows is one T cell receptor beta chain and its context. No antigen is known for it. Per-base qualities were not stored, and no clone one base away is much larger. The data were taken from a study of post-analysis software for immune sequencing data (dated by TCRdb to the mid-2010s). Regarding the research as a whole: Relapsing-remitting, secondary progressive and progressive-relapsing multiple sclerosis were recorded as disease courses, and subtype annotation was lacking for some patients. The patient repertoires were set against around eleven previously published healthy control repertoires from donors whose ages ranged from roughly 6 to 26 years. A subset of samples was prepared in parallel using single-end sample barcoding, then pooled and co-amplified after Illumina adapter ligation.

To demonstrate the VDJtools post-analysis software, the study profiled TCR beta repertoires from the peripheral blood of about a dozen young patients with multiple sclerosis. The patients with multiple sclerosis were children and adolescents between roughly 6 and 16 years of age. V was cut back by 4 bases and J by 11 bases, leaving a gap of 14 bases between them. The CDR3 goes from the cysteine to the phenylalanine over 12 residues. Left in the record is the CDR3 DNA by itself, 36 bases read in frame from the first base. CDR1 is given as SGHDN and CDR2 as FVKESK, both from the germline V gene. Libraries were prepared through PCR. TCRdb names Illumina HiSeq 2500 as the instrument used. Unique molecular identifiers were incorporated into TCR beta cDNA libraries to reduce PCR and sequencing biases. Per 1 to 10 million input T cells, roughly 500,000 cDNA molecules were obtained, such that each molecule approximated one T cell. The same protocol used for the earlier healthy control dataset was applied to prepare and sequence the patient libraries. Within a given batch, samples were prepared together, multiplexed and sequenced on the same HiSeq lane. For the original study's pipeline: Raw barcoded reads were processed with MIGEC, and single-read molecular identifier groups were discarded before consensus assembly and CDR3 extraction. VDJtools was used for post-analysis of the clonotype tables, with diversity normalized by down-sampling every dataset to the smallest sample size. Repertoire overlap clustering matched CDR3 amino acid but not nucleotide sequences to correct batch-related cross-sample contamination. TCRdb trimmed the raw reads at Q25, called clones with MiXCR and kept productive beta chains. A single entry per CDR3 protein holds the most common genes and DNA from its merged rows. V and J calls and clone size were set by TCRdb, not the authors. Recorded for this sample are about 820,000 distinct CDR3 sequences; about 57% of them occurred a single time. In total, the top ten clones hold 4.6% of the sample.

Paper-wide results and their limitations: Significantly higher frequencies in patients than in controls were found for about five TRBV segments, including TRBV5-6, TRBV5-1 and TRBV20-1. The multiple sclerosis patient group was slightly younger than the control group. When samples were clustered directly using the F measure, samples prepared in the same batch co-clustered strongly, which prompted a batch-effect correction. Significantly lower normalized Chao1 diversity was found in multiple sclerosis patients than in controls, suggesting substantial peripheral T-cell clonal expansion.

The sequenced material came from blood. The source is a girl under 18 with multiple sclerosis. The chain was built from TRBV14 and TRBJ2-5, and the D gene may be TRBD2, 6 bases matching. The CDR3 here reads CASSRQTGEQYF. The DNA reads TGTGCCAGCAGCCGCCAGACGGGAGAGCAGTACTTC.